A single T cell receptor beta chain is shown here with its context. Antigen: not known. This specimen comes from a study of STAT5B mutations in CD4+ large granular lymphocyte leukemia. General observations from the study: TRBV06-family usage was enriched in top patient clones (8/27) versus controls (2/35).

Per the study methods: The detection floor for productive clonotype frequency was 2.59 x 10-5. The assay was immunoSEQ multiplex PCR, and TCRdb's table has in-frame clones only and misses some. The V and J calls and clone size are taken from that table; D and trimming were inferred from the DNA. The sample shows approximately 31,000 clones, about 70% of them seen only once. This CDR3 is 15 amino acids long. After removal of 2 bases from V and 3 bases from J, the junction contained 3 bases not matched to a gene. Germline assignment: CDR1 SGHRS and CDR2 YFSETQ. Sequenced input: CD4+ T cells from blood buffy coats. This chain joins TRBV5-1 and TRBJ2-2, with 8 bases matching TRBD1. The sequence came from a human donor in good health. Here the CDR3 reads CASSLMTGDTGELFF. The CDR3 nucleotides are TGCGCCAGCAGCTTAATGACAGGGGACACCGGGGAGCTGTTTTTT.